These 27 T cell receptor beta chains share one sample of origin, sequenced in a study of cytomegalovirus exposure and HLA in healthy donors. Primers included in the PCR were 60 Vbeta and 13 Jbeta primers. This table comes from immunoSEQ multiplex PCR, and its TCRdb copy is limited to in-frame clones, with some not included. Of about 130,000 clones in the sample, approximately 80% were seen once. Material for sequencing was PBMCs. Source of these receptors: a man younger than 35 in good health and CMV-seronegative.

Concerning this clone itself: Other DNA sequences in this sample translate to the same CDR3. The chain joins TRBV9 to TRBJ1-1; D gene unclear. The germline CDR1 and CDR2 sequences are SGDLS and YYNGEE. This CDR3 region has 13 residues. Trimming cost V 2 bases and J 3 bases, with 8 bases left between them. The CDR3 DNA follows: TGTGCCAGCAGCGTCGTTCCGGACACTGAAGCTTTCTTT. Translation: CASSVVPDTEAFF.

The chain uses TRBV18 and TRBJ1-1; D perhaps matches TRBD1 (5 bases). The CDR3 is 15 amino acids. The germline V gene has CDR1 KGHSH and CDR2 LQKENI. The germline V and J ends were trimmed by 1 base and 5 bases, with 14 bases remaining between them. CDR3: CASSPQRGGETEAFF. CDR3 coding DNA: TGTGCCAGCTCACCACAAAGGGGTGGAGAAACTGAAGCTTTCTTT.

The CDR3 coding sequence is TGTGCCTGGAGTGCGCAGGGGTTACGCTTAGAAGCTTTCTTT. Translating it yields CAWSAQGLRLEAFF. The chain recombines TRBV30 with TRBJ1-1; TRBD1 might be the D (6 bases). From germline, CDR1 is GTSNPN and CDR2 SVGIG (reference sequence). The CDR3 is made up of 14 amino acids. Trimming took off 1 base at V and 8 bases at J, with 17 bases between the two ends.

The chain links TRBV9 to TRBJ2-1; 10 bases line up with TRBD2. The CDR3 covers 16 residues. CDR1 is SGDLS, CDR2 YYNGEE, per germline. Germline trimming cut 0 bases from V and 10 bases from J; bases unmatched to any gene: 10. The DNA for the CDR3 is TGTGCCAGCAGCGTAGACCCCAGCGGGGGGGCCGGAGAGCAGTTCTTC. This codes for CASSVDPSGGAGEQFF.

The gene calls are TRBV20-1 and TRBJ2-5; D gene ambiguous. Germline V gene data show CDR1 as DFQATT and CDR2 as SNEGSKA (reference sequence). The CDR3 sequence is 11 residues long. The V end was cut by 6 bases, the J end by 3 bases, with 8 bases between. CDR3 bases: TGCAGTGCCCTTACAGAAGAGACCCAGTACTTC. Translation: CSALTEETQYF.

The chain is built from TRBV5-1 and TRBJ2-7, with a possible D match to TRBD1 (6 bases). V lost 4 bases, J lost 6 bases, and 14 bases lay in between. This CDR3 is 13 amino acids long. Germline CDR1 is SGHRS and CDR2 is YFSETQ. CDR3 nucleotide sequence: TGCGCCAGCAGCGGGGGCAGGGAGTGCGAGCAGTACTTC. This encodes CASSGGRECEQYF.

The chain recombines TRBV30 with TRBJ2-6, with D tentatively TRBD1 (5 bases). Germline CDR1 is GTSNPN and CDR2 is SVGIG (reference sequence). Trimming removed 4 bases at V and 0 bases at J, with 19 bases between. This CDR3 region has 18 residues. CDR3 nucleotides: TGTGCCTGGAACCCGACAGCCTGGACGTACTCTGGGGCCAACGTCCTGACTTTC. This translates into CAWNPTAWTYSGANVLTF.

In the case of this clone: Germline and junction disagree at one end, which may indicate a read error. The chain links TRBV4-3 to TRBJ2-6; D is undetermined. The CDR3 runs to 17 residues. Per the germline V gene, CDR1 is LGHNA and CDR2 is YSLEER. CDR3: CVSSQDPAVPGANVLTF. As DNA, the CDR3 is TGCGTCAGCAGCCAAGATCCGGCGGTCCCTGGGGCCAACGTCCTGACTTTC.

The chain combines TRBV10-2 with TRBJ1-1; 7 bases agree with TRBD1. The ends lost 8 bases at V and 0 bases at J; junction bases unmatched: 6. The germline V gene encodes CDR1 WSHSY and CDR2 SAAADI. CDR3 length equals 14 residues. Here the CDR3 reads CASRPGTVNTEAFF. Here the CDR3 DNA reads TGCGCCAGCCGTCCTGGGACAGTGAACACTGAAGCTTTCTTT.

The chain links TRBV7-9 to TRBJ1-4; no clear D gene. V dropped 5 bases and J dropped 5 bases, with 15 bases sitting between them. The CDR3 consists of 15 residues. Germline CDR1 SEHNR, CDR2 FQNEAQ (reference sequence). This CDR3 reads CASSTAPTVNEKLFF. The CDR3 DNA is TGTGCCAGCAGCACCGCCCCCACGGTAAATGAAAAACTGTTTTTT.

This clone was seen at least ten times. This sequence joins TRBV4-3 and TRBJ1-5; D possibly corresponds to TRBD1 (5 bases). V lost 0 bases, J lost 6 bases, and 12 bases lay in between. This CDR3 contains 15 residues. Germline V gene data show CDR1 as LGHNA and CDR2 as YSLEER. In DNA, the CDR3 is TGCGCCAGCAGCCAAGATCCGCAGGGAGGTCAGCCCCAGCATTTT. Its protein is CASSQDPQGGQPQHF.

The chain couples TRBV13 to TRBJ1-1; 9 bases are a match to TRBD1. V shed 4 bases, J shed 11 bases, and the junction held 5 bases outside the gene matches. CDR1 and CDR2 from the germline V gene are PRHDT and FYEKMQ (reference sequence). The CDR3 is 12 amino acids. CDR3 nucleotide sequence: TGTGCCAGCAGCTATACAGGGGGCGAGGCTTTCTTT. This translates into CASSYTGGEAFF. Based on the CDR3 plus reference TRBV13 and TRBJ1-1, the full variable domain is AAGVIQSPRHLIKEKRETATLKCYPIPRHDTVYWYQQGPGQDPQFLISFYEKMQSDKGSIPDRFSAQQFSDYHSELNMSSLELGDSALYFCASSYTGGEAFFGQGTRLTVV.

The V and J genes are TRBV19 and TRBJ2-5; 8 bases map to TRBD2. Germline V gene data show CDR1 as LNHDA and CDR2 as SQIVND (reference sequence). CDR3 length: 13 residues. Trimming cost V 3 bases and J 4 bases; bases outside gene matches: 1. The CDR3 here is CASSIGGAETQYF. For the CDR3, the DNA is TGTGCCAGTAGTATCGGGGGGGCAGAGACCCAGTACTTC.

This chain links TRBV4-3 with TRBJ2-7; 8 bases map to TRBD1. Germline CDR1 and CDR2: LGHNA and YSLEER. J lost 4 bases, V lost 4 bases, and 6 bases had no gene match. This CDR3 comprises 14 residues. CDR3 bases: TGCGCCAGCAGCCCCGGGACAGGTCTATACGAGCAGTACTTC. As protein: CASSPGTGLYEQYF.

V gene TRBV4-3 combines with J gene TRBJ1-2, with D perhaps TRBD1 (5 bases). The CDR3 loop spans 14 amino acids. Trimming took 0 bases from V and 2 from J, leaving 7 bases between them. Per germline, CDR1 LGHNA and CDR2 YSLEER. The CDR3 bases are TGCGCCAGCAGCCAAGATCACAGGAACTATGGCTACACCTTC. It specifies CASSQDHRNYGYTF.

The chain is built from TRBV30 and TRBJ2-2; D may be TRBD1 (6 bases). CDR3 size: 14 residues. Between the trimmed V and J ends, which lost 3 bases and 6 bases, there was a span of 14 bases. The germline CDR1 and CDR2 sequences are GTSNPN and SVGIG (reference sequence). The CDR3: CAWRGHTSAGELFF. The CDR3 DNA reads TGTGCCTGGAGGGGACACACCAGCGCCGGGGAGCTGTTTTTT.

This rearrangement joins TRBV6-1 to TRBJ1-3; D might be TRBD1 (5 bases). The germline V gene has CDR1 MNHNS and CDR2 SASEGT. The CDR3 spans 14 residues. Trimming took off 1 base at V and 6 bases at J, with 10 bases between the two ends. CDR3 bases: TGTGCCAGCAGTGAAGTAGTCAGGGCAAACACCATATATTTT. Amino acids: CASSEVVRANTIYF.

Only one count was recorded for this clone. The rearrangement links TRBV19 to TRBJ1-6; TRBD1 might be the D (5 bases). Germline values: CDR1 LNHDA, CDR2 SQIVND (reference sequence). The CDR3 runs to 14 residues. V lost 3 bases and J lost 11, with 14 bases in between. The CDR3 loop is CASSIEARDTPLHF. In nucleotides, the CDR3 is TGTGCCAGTAGTATCGAGGCCAGGGATACACCCCTCCACTTT.

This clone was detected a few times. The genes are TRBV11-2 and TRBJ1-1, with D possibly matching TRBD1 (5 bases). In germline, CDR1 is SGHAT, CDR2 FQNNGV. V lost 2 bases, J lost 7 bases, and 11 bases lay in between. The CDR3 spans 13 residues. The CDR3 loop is CASSLSGIFEAFF. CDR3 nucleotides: TGTGCCAGCAGCTTATCAGGGATATTTGAAGCTTTCTTT.

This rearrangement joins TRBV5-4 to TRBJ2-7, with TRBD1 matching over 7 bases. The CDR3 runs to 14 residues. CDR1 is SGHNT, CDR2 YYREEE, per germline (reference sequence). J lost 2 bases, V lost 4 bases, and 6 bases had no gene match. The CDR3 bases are TGTGCCAGCAGCCCGGGACAGACACCCTACGAGCAGTACTTC. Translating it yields CASSPGQTPYEQYF.

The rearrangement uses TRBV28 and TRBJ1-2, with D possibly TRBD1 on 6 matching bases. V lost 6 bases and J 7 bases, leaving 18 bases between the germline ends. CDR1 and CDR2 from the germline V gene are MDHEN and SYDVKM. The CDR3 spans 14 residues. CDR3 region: CASRFYQGIGGYTF. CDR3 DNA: TGTGCCAGCAGATTTTATCAGGGGATCGGTGGCTACACCTTC.

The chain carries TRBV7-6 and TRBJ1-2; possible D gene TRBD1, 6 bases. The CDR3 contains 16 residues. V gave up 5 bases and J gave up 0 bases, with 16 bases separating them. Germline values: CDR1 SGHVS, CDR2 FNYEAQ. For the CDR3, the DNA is TGTGCCAGCAGCCCATCCCGCGACAGGACTAACTATGGCTACACCTTC. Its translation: CASSPSRDRTNYGYTF.

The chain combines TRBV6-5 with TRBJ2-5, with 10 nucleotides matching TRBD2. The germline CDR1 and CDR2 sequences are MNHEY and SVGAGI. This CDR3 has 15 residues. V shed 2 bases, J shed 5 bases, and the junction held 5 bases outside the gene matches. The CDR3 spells CASSYSGGVIETQYF. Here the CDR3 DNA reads TGTGCCAGCAGTTACAGCGGGGGGGTAATCGAGACCCAGTACTTC.

The CDR3 loop is CASTTTSPPTQYF. CDR3 DNA: TGTGCCAGCACCACCACCAGTCCCCCGACGCAGTATTTT. The gene calls are TRBV28 and TRBJ2-3, with unresolved D. Germline CDR1 reads MDHEN; CDR2 reads SYDVKM. The V gene lost 7 bases and the J gene lost 9 bases, with 17 bases spanning the gap. The CDR3 has 13 amino acids.

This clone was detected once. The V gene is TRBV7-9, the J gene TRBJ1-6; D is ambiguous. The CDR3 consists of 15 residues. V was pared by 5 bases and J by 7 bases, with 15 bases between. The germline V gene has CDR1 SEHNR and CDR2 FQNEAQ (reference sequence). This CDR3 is CASSAAGLLNSPLHF. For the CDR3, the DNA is TGTGCCAGCAGCGCGGCGGGCCTCCTCAATTCACCCCTCCACTTT.

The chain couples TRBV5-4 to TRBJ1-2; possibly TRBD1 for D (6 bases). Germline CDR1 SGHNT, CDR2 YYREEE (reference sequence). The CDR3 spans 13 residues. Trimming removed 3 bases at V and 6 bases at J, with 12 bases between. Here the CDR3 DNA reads TGTGCCAGCAGCTCCGGGACATTTAATGGCTACACCTTC. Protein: CASSSGTFNGYTF.

In nucleotides, the CDR3 is TGCAGCGTTGATGGACAGGGGGCAGATGGCTACACCTTC. This gives the protein CSVDGQGADGYTF. The genes are TRBV29-1 and TRBJ1-2, with 11 nucleotides matching TRBD1. The CDR3 runs 13 residues. CDR1 and CDR2 (germline): SQVTM, ANQGSEA. The V gene end was trimmed by 3 bases and the J gene end by 6 bases; junction bases not matched to a gene: 3.